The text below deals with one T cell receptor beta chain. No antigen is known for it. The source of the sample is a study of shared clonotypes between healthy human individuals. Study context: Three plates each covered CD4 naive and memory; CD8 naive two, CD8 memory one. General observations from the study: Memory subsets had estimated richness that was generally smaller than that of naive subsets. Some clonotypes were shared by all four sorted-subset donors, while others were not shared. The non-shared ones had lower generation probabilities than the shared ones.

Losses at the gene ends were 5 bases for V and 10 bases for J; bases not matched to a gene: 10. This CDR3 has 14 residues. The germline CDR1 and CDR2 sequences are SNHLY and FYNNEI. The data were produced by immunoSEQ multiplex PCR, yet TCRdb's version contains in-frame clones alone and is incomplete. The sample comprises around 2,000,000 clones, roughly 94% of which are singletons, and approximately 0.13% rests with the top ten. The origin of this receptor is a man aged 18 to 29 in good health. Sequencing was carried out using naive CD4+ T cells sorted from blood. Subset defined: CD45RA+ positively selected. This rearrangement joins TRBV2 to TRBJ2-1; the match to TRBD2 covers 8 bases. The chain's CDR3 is CASSLPKTSGEQFF. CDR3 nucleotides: TGTGCCAGCAGTTTACCCAAAACTAGCGGCGAGCAGTTCTTC.